This T cell receptor beta chain was captured in a study of graft-versus-host responses after intestinal transplantation. Study context: Once they had received anti-thymocyte globulin induction, all recipients took tacrolimus and steroids for approximately 3 years.

Comments on this clone: The antigen is unknown.

TCRdb's table, derived via immunoSEQ multiplex PCR, lists solely in-frame clones and lacks some. Here the sample spans under 25,000 clones, around nine tenths being singletons. The study took post-transplant bone marrow from the posterior iliac crest or another site. Germline CDR1 reads SGHDT; CDR2 reads YYEEEE. This CDR3 comprises 15 residues. Trimming stripped 6 bases from V and 6 bases from J, with 18 bases between. Study-level points and caveats: Early post-transplant HvG declines showed an association with peak circulating GvH clone levels. Detected in recipient marrow were GvH clones, some of which were first observed in ileum or blood.

This clonotype was sampled from a human patient who received an intestinal transplant, so some T cells may come from the graft donor. The chain is built from TRBV5-6 and TRBJ2-2, with D perhaps matching TRBD2 (6 bases). Material: bone marrow, obtained just under 130 days after transplant. Written as DNA, the CDR3 is TGTGCCAGCACCCCTAGGGACTGGTTCGCCGGGGAGCTGTTTTTT. Translated, it gives CASTPRDWFAGELFF.